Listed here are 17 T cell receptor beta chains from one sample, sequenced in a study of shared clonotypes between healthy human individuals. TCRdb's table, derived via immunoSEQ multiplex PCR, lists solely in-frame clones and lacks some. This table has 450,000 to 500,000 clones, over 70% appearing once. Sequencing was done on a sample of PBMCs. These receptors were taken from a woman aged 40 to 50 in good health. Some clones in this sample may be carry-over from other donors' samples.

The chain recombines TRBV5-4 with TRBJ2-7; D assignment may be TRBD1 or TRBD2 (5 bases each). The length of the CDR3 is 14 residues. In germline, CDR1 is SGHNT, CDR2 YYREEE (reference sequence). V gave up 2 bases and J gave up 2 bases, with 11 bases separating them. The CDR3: CASSFSGTPYEQYF. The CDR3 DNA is TGTGCCAGCAGCTTTTCCGGGACCCCCTACGAGCAGTACTTC.

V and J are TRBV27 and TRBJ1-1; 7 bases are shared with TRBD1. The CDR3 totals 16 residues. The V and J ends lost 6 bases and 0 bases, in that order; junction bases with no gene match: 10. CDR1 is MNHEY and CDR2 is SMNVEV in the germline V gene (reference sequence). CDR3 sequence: CASRPGGDRVNTEAFF. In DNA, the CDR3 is TGTGCCAGCAGACCCGGGGGGGACAGAGTGAACACTGAAGCTTTCTTT.

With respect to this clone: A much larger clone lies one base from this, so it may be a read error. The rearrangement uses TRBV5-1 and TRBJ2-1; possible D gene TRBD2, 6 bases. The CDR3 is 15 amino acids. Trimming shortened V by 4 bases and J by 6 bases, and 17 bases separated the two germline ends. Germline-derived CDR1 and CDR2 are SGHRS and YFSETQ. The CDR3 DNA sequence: TGCGCCAGCAGCCCTTTAGTGGGAGGTGCCAATGAGCAGTTCTTC. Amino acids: CASSPLVGGANEQFF.

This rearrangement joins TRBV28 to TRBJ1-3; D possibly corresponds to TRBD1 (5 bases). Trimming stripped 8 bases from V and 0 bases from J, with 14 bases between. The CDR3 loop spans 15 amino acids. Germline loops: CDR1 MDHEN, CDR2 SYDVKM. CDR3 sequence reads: CASGIDSISGNTIYF. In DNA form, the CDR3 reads TGTGCCAGCGGAATTGACAGCATCTCTGGAAACACCATATATTTT.

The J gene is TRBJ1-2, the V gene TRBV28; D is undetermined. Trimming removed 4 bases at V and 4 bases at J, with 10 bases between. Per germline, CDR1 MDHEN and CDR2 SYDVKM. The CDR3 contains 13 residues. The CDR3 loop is CASSSRTAYGYTF. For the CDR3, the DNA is TGTGCCAGCAGTTCCCGGACGGCCTATGGCTACACCTTC.

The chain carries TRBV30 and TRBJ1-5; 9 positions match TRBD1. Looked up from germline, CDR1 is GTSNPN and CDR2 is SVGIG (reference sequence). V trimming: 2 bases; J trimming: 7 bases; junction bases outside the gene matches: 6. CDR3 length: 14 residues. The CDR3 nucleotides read TGTGCCTGGAGTAGGGGGACAGGGCTCCAGCCCCAGCATTTT. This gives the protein CAWSRGTGLQPQHF.

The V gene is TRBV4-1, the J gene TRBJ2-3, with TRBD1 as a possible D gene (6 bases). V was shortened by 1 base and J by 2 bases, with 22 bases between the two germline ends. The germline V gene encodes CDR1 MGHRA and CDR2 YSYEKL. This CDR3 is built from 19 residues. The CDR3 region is CASSQVPNSRGTSTDTQYF. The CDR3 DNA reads TGCGCCAGCAGCCAAGTGCCCAACAGCAGGGGTACATCCACAGATACGCAGTATTTT.

The DNA for the CDR3 is TGCGCCAGCAGGACTAGCGGGATTAGCACAGATACGCAGTATTTT. This sequence encodes CASRTSGISTDTQYF. The chain recombines TRBV10-2 with TRBJ2-3, with 11 bases identical to TRBD2. CDR3 size: 15 residues. CDR1 and CDR2 (germline): WSHSY, SAAADI. V trimming: 6 bases; J trimming: 0 bases; junction bases outside the gene matches: 2.

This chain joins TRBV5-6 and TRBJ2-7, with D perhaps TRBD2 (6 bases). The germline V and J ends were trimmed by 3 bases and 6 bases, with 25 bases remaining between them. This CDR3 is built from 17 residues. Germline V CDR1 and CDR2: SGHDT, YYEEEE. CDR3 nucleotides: TGTGCCAGCAGCTCCGCGGGAAAGGGTGGCGCCTCTTCCGAGCAGTACTTC. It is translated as CASSSAGKGGASSEQYF.

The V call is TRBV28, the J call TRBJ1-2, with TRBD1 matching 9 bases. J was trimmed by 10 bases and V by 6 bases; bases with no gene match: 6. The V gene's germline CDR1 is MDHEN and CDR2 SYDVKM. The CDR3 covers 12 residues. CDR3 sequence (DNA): TGTGCCAGCAGGGGGGACAGGGACCTCTACACCTTC. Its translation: CASRGDRDLYTF.

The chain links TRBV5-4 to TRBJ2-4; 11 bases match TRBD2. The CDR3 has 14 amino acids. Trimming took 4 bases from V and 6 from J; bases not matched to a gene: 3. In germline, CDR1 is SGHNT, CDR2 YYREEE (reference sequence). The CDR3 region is CASSDGTSGNIQYF. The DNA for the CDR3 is TGTGCCAGCAGCGACGGGACTAGCGGAAACATTCAGTACTTC.

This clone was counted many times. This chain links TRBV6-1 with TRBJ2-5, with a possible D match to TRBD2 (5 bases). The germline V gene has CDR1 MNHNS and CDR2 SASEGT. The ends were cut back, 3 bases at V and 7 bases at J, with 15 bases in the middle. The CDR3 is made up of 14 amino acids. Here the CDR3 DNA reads TGTGCCAGCAGTGAGAGGGCTGGTAAAGGGACCCAGTACTTC. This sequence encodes CASSERAGKGTQYF.

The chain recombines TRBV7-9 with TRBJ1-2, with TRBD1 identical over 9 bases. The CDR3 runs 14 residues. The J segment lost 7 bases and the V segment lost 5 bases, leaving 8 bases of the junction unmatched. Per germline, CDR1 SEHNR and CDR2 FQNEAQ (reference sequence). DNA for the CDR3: TGTGCCAGCAGCCCCGGGACAGGGCTGGGTGGCTACACCTTC. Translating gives CASSPGTGLGGYTF.

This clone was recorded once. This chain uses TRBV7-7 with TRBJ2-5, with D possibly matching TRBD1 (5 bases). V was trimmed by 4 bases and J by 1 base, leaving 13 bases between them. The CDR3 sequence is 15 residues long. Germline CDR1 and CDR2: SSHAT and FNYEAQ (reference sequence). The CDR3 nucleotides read TGTGCCAGCAGCTCCTTGGGGCAGGGCCAAGAGACCCAGTACTTC. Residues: CASSSLGQGQETQYF.

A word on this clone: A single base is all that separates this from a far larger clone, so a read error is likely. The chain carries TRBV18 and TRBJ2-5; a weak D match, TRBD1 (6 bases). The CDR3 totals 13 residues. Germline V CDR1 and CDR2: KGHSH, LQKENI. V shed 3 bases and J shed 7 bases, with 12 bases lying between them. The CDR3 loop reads CASSPVRGGTQYF. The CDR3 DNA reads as TGTGCCAGCTCACCCGTAAGAGGGGGGACCCAGTACTTC.

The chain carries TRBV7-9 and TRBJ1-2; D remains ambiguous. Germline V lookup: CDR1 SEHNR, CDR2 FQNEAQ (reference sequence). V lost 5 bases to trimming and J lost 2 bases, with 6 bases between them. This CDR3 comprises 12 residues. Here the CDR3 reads CASSAHNYGYTF. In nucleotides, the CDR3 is TGTGCCAGCAGCGCACACAACTATGGCTACACCTTC.

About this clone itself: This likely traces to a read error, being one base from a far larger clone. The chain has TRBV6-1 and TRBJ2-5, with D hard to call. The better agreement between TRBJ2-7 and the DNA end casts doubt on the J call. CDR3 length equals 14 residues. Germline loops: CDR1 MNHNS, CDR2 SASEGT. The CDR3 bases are TGTGCCAGCTCTTGCCCATCGTTCGGGTACGAGCAGTACTTC. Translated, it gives CASSCPSFGYEQYF.